Listed below are T cell receptor beta chains from one sample, sequenced in a study of T cell changes during pregnancy in multiple sclerosis. Clones were read by immunoSEQ multiplex PCR, and TCRdb kept only the in-frame ones, dropping some. Here the sample spans 35,000 to 45,000 clones, around nine tenths being singletons. The sequences come from CD8+ T cells from peripheral blood mononuclear cells, collected in the first trimester of pregnancy. All receptors derive from a female donor with multiple sclerosis, enrolled in a pregnancy study. CDR3s include the opening cysteine and the closing phenylalanine or tryptophan. The D gene is left open where the match is weak. Not all rows give a size; the values are once, few, many and, for expanded clones, a class.

V gene	D gene	J gene	clone size	CDR3 DNA	CDR3 protein
TRBV10-3	TRBD1	TRBJ2-7	.	TGTGCCATCAGGGGGGACAGGAGCTACGAGCAGTACTTC	CAIRGDRSYEQYF
TRBV5-3	.	TRBJ2-7	.	TGTGCCAGAAGCTTGGAAAACAGTTTC	CARSLENSF
TRBV9	TRBD1	TRBJ1-1	few	TGTGCCAGCAGCGCTTCCGGGACAGGCGAAGTAGCTTTCTTT	CASSASGTGEVAFF
TRBV6-5	.	TRBJ1-3	.	TGTGCCAGCAGTTCGAGTTATTCTGGAAACACCATATATTTT	CASSSSYSGNTIYF
TRBV6-5	.	TRBJ1-5	.	TGTGCCAGCAGTCCGCTTGGACGGACAAATCAGCCCCAGCATTTT	CASSPLGRTNQPQHF
TRBV27	TRBD2	TRBJ2-7	.	TGTGCCAGCAGGCCTGACCCGGGGGGGATCGCCTACGAGCAGTACTTC	CASRPDPGGIAYEQYF
TRBV29-1	TRBD1	TRBJ2-3	.	TGCAGCGTTTTGACAGGGGAAGTAACGAATACGCAGTATTTT	CSVLTGEVTNTQYF
TRBV2	TRBD1	TRBJ2-5	.	TGTGCCAGCAGCGACAGGGATGCGGGAGAGACCCAGTACTTC	CASSDRDAGETQYF
TRBV6-1	.	TRBJ1-6	.	TGTGCCAGCAGTGAATTCCGACAGGTGGGAAATTCACCCCTCCACTTT	CASSEFRQVGNSPLHF
TRBV19	.	TRBJ2-3	.	TGTGCCAGTAGTATTGCCTCGACAGCATATACGCAGTATTTT	CASSIASTAYTQYF
TRBV13	TRBD1	TRBJ1-2	.	TGTGCCAGCAGCCTGGGACAGGGGATCGCGAAGGGCTACACCTTC	CASSLGQGIAKGYTF
TRBV6-1	.	TRBJ1-1	.	TGTGCCAGCAGCCAAACAGGGGAAGCTTTCTTT	CASSQTGEAFF
TRBV9	.	TRBJ2-5	.	TGTGCCAGCAGCGTAGTTGGGGGCGGTGAGACCCAGTACTTC	CASSVVGGGETQYF
TRBV9	.	TRBJ2-1	.	TGTGCCAGCAGCCCCAGCCCCGGGGGCTACAATGAGCAGTTCTTC	CASSPSPGGYNEQFF
TRBV19	TRBD2	TRBJ2-7	.	TGTGCCAGTAGTTCCGGACTAGCGGGGCCGTACGAGCAGTACTTC	CASSSGLAGPYEQYF